The 18 T cell receptor beta chains in this list originate from one sample, sequenced in a study of vaccination and CD4 T cells after COVID-19. Sequenced with the Oncomine TCR Beta short-read assay was DNA taken from cultured CD4+ T cells. TCRdb re-called the PCR reads through MiXCR, storing one row per CDR3 protein. The sample has about 3,500 distinct CDR3 sequences, approximately 32% seen once. No antigen has been identified for these receptors. The treatment: approximately nine-day PBMC culture with coronavirus spike peptide pools or control peptides (ViraFEST assay). The specimen was CD4+ T cells from blood, cultured in vitro. These receptors were collected from a human donor who had recovered from COVID-19.

This clonotype was seen a handful of times. CDR3 in amino acids: CASNGRTYNEQFF. The DNA for the CDR3 is TGTGCCAGCAATGGGAGGACCTACAATGAGCAGTTCTTC. The J gene is TRBJ2-1, the V gene TRBV2, with D perhaps matching TRBD2 (6 bases). V was pared by 7 bases and J by 2 bases, with 9 bases between. The germline CDR1 and CDR2 sequences are SNHLY and FYNNEI. This CDR3 is 13 amino acids long.

This chain joins TRBV6-2 or TRBV6-3 and TRBJ1-3; D remains ambiguous. The CDR3 is 13 residues long. V shed 7 bases and J shed 0 bases, with 7 bases lying between them. The germline gives CDR1 MNHEY, CDR2 SVGEGT. CDR3 protein: CASTLYSGNTIYF. DNA of the CDR3: TGTGCCAGCACCCTGTACTCTGGAAACACCATATATTTT.

V usage is TRBV12-3 or TRBV12-4 and J usage is TRBJ1-5; no firm D call. The germline V and J ends were trimmed by 1 base and 6 bases, with 7 bases remaining between them. This CDR3 comprises 13 residues. CDR3 sequence reads: CASSLGDSQPQHF. The CDR3 nucleotides read TGTGCCAGCAGTTTAGGGGATTCTCAGCCCCAGCATTTT.

The chain combines TRBV10-3 with TRBJ1-6; 7 nucleotides match TRBD1. Unmatched junction bases numbered 4, after V lost 6 bases and J lost 5 bases. CDR1 and CDR2 (germline): ENHRY, SYGVKD. This CDR3 comprises 14 residues. The chain's CDR3 is CAIRPTGDNSPLHF. The CDR3 DNA reads as TGTGCCATCAGGCCAACAGGGGATAATTCACCCCTCCACTTT.

The gene calls are TRBV30 and TRBJ2-6; D uncertain. V was shortened by 6 bases and J by 0 bases, with 9 bases between the two germline ends. The CDR3 has 14 residues. Germline assignment: CDR1 GTSNPN and CDR2 SVGIG (reference sequence). The CDR3 loop reads CACHLYSGANVLTF. CDR3 in DNA: TGTGCCTGCCATTTGTACTCTGGGGCCAACGTCCTGACTTTC.

This clonotype was observed a handful of times. This chain connects TRBV11-3 to TRBJ1-5; a weak D match, TRBD1 (6 bases). Looked up from germline, CDR1 is SGHNT and CDR2 is YENEEA. Trimming removed 1 base from V and 7 bases from J, with 20 bases in between. The CDR3 runs to 17 residues. This chain's CDR3 is CASSLVMEQGTGQPQHF. For the CDR3, the DNA is TGTGCCAGCAGCTTAGTAATGGAACAGGGAACAGGACAGCCCCAGCATTTT.

This clonotype was seen a few times. The chain recombines TRBV18 with TRBJ2-7; possible D gene TRBD1, 6 bases. CDR3 length: 15 residues. The V gene's germline CDR1 is KGHSH and CDR2 LQKENI. Trimming cost V 3 bases and J 0 bases, with 12 bases left between them. The CDR3 coding sequence is TGTGCCAGCTCACCGGTTTTGGACAGCTCCTACGAGCAGTACTTC. This gives the protein CASSPVLDSSYEQYF. Full variable domain (missing parts from reference TRBV18 and TRBJ2-7): NAGVMQNPRHLVRRRGQEARLRCSPMKGHSHVYWYRQLPEEGLKFMVYLQKENIIDESGMPKERFSAEFPKEGPSILRIQQVVRGDSAAYFCASSPVLDSSYEQYFGPGTRLTVT.

This sequence joins TRBV12-3 or TRBV12-4 and TRBJ1-5, with D possibly being TRBD1 (6 bases). Trimming took 5 bases from V and 0 from J, leaving 11 bases between them. The CDR3 spans 15 residues. The CDR3 bases are TGTGCCAGCAGTGAACAGGGTCTTAGCAATCAGCCCCAGCATTTT. Protein: CASSEQGLSNQPQHF.

V and J are TRBV6-5 and TRBJ2-7; the match to TRBD2 covers 8 bases. With 2 bases clipped from V and 0 bases from J, the junction kept 15 bases outside the gene matches. CDR3 length equals 19 residues. Per germline, CDR1 MNHEY and CDR2 SVGAGI. The CDR3 sequence: CASSYGRGFFGGVSYEQYF. Written as DNA, the CDR3 is TGTGCCAGCAGTTACGGGAGGGGTTTTTTCGGGGGGGTCTCCTACGAGCAGTACTTC.

This chain uses TRBV20-1 with TRBJ1-1; TRBD1 agrees at 9 bases. Per the germline V gene, CDR1 is DFQATT and CDR2 is SNEGSKA (reference sequence). The CDR3 consists of 14 residues. The ends lost 3 bases at V and 5 bases at J; junction bases unmatched: 7. The chain's CDR3 is CSASSGTGYTEAFF. CDR3 coding DNA: TGCAGTGCTAGTTCGGGGACAGGGTATACTGAAGCTTTCTTT.

The chain has TRBV7-3 and TRBJ2-3; D tentatively fits TRBD1 or TRBD2 (5 bases each). This CDR3 is built from 16 residues. Trimming cost V 6 bases and J 0 bases, with 16 bases left between them. Per germline, CDR1 SGHTA and CDR2 FQGTGA. The CDR3, as DNA: TGTGCCAGCAGTCCCGGGGCCCAAAGTAGCACAGATACGCAGTATTTT. Translated, it gives CASSPGAQSSTDTQYF.

In DNA, the CDR3 is TGTGCCATCGGTAACGGACCGGGTCAGCCCCAGCATTTT. Its translation: CAIGNGPGQPQHF. The chain employs TRBV10-3 and TRBJ1-5, with D uncertain. Germline V gives CDR1 ENHRY, CDR2 SYGVKD. Trimming took off 8 bases at V and 6 bases at J, with 14 bases between the two ends. The CDR3 runs 13 residues.

In its sample, this clonotype ranks as medium-sized. The chain has TRBV20-1 and TRBJ2-3; 14 nucleotides match TRBD2. The V and J ends lost 6 bases and 4 bases, in that order; junction bases with no gene match: 9. CDR3 size: 16 residues. Germline V CDR1 and CDR2: DFQATT, SNEGSKA (reference sequence). CDR3 loop: CSAPPMGLAGADTQYF. In DNA form, the CDR3 reads TGCAGTGCCCCTCCCATGGGACTAGCGGGAGCAGATACGCAGTATTTT.

The chain links TRBV14 to TRBJ1-1; D unresolved. The CDR3 is 16 residues long. With 4 bases removed from V and 7 bases from J, the gap between germline ends came to 22 bases. Germline V gene data show CDR1 as SGHDN and CDR2 as FVKESK. Here the CDR3 DNA reads TGTGCCAGCAGCCCAAGACGAGGCGTTGGAAGGAATGAAGCTTTCTTT. Its protein is CASSPRRGVGRNEAFF.

V is TRBV6-1 and J is TRBJ1-5; D is possibly TRBD1 (5 bases). V lost 6 bases to trimming and J lost 3 bases, with 15 bases between them. CDR3 length: 15 amino acids. Germline lookup yields CDR1 MNHNS and CDR2 SASEGT. Here the CDR3 reads CASSGGQGYNQPQHF. The CDR3 DNA follows: TGTGCCAGCAGCGGTGGGCAGGGTTACAATCAGCCCCAGCATTTT.

The rearrangement uses TRBV30 and TRBJ1-5; D is possibly TRBD1 (5 bases). V was shortened by 0 bases and J by 5 bases, with 20 bases between the two germline ends. Germline values: CDR1 GTSNPN, CDR2 SVGIG (reference sequence). The CDR3 is 17 residues long. The CDR3 DNA reads as TGTGCCTGGAGTGTACGTCCAGTGGGGGGTTATTATCAGCCCCAGCATTTT. Translating it yields CAWSVRPVGGYYQPQHF.

The chain has TRBV10-3 and TRBJ1-6, with D possibly TRBD1 on 5 matching bases. Trimming removed 7 bases from V and 9 bases from J, with 13 bases in between. CDR3 length: 13 amino acids. The V gene's germline CDR1 is ENHRY and CDR2 SYGVKD. CDR3 amino acids: CAITRDLGSPLHF. The CDR3 coding sequence is TGTGCCATCACGCGGGACTTAGGTTCACCCCTCCACTTT.

Only a few counts were recorded for this clonotype. The rearrangement links TRBV5-8 to TRBJ1-2; TRBD1 might be the D (6 bases). Germline V gene data show CDR1 as SGHTS and CDR2 as YDEGEE. Trimming stripped 0 bases from V and 8 bases from J, with 14 bases between. The CDR3 extends over 14 amino acids. The CDR3 DNA reads as TGTGCCAGCAGCTTGGCAGGGGAAATTATCGGCTACACCTTC. This sequence encodes CASSLAGEIIGYTF. Looking up the rest from reference TRBV5-8 and TRBJ1-2 gives the full variable domain: EAGVTQSPTHLIKTRGQQATLRCSPISGHTSVYWYQQALGLGLQFLLWYDEGEERNRGNFPPRFSGRQFPNYSSELNVNALELEDSALYLCASSLAGEIIGYTFGSGTRLTVV.